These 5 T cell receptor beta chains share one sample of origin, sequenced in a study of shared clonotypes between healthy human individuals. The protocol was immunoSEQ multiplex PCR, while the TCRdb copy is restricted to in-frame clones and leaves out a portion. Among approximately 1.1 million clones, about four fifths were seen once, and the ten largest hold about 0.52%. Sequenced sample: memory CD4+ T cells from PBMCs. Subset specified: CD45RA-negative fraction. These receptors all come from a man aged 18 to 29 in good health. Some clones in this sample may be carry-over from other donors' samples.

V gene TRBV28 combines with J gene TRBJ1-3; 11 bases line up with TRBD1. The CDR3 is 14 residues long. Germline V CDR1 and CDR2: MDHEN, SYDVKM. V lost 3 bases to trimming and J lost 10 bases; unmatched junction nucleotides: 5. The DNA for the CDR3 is TGTGCCAGCAGTTTCGGGACAGGGGGGAAGACCATATATTTT. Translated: CASSFGTGGKTIYF.

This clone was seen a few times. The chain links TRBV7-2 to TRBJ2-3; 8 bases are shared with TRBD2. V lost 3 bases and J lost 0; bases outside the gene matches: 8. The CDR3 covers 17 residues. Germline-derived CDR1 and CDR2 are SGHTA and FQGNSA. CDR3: CASSLTLAGTSTDTQYF. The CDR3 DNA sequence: TGTGCCAGCAGCTTGACCCTAGCGGGTACTAGCACAGATACGCAGTATTTT.

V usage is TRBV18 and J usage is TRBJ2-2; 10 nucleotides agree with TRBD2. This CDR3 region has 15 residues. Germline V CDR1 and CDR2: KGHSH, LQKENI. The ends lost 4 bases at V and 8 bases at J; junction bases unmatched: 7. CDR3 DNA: TGTGCCAGCTCACTCCAACTAGCGGGAAATGGGGAGCTGTTTTTT. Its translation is CASSLQLAGNGELFF.

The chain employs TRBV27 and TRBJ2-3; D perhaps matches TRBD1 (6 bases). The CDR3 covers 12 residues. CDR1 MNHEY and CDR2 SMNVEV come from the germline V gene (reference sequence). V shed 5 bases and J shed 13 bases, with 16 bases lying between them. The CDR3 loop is CASSGTGTKEYF. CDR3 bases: TGTGCCAGCAGTGGGACCGGGACAAAGGAGTATTTT.

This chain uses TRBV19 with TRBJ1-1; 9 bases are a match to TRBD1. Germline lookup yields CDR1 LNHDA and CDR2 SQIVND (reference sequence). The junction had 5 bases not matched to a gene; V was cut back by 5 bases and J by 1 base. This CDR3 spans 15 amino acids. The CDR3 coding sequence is TGTGCCAGTAGTCCCGTGGACAGGGGGAACACTGAAGCTTTCTTT. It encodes CASSPVDRGNTEAFF.